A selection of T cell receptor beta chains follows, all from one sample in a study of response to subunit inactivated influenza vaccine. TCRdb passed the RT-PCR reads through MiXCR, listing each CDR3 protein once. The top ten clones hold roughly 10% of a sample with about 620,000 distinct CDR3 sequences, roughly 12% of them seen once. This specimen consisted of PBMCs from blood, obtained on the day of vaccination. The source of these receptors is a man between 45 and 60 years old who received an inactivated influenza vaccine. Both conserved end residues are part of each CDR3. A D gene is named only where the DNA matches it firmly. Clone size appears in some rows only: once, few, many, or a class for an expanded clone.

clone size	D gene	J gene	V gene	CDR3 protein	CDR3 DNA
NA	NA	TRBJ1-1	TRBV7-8	CASSPNRMWGGALNTEAFF	TGTGCCAGCAGCCCTAATCGAATGTGGGGGGGGGCATTGAACACTGAAGCTTTCTTT
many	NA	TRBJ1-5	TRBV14	CASSQGRGGQPQHF	TGTGCCAGCAGCCAAGGGAGGGGCGGTCAGCCCCAGCATTTT
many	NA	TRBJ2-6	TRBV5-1	CASSYGSVGANVLTF	TGCGCCAGCAGCTATGGAAGTGTAGGGGCCAACGTCCTGACTTTC
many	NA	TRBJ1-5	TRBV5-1	CASSLDGGYSNQPQHF	TGCGCCAGCAGCTTGGATGGGGGATATAGCAATCAGCCCCAGCATTTT
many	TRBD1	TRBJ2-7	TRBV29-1	CSVRTGPEQYF	TGCAGCGTGAGGACAGGGCCCGAGCAGTACTTC
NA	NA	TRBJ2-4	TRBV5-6	CASSLWERRGNIQYF	TGTGCCAGCAGCTTGTGGGAGCGCCGAGGGAACATTCAGTACTTC
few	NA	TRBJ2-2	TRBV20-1	CSASRQLNTGELFF	TGCAGTGCTAGTAGGCAGCTGAACACCGGGGAGCTGTTTTTT
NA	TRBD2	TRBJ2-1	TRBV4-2	CASSQEGLAPLYNEQFF	TGTGCCAGCAGCCAAGAGGGACTAGCGCCTCTATACAATGAGCAGTTCTTC
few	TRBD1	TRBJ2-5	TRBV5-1	CASSPDRLETQYF	TGCGCCAGCAGCCCGGACAGGCTGGAGACCCAGTACTTC
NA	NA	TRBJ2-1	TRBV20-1	CSARVWGLIDEQFF	TGCAGTGCTAGAGTATGGGGACTTATTGATGAGCAGTTCTTC
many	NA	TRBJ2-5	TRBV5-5	CASSLNREETQYF	TGTGCCAGCAGCTTGAACAGAGAAGAGACCCAGTACTTC
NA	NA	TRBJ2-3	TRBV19	CASSIPYICPYSTDTQYF	TGTGCCAGTAGTATCCCTTATATTTGTCCATACAGCACAGATACGCAGTATTTT
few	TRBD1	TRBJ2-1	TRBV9	CASSVGQGAHNEQFF	TGTGCCAGCAGCGTAGGACAGGGGGCCCACAATGAGCAGTTCTTC
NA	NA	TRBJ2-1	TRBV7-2	CASSLVLGLSEQFF	TGTGCCAGCAGCTTAGTATTAGGGCTCAGTGAGCAGTTCTTC
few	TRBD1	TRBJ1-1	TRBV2	CASRGTGGLNTEAFF	TGTGCCAGCAGGGGGACAGGGGGACTGAACACTGAAGCTTTCTTT
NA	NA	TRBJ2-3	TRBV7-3	CASSLMGNTDTQYF	TGTGCCAGCAGCCTAATGGGAAATACAGATACGCAGTATTTT
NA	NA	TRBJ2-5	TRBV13	CASSFRGHQETQYF	TGTGCCAGCAGCTTCCGGGGTCACCAAGAGACCCAGTACTTC
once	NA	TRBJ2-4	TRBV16	CASSRLLTGLAKIIQYF	TGTGCCAGCAGCCGACTTCTCACAGGGTTAGCCAAAATCATTCAGTACTTC
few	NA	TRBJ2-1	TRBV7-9	CASSLGLEATQWNEQFF	TGTGCCAGCAGCTTGGGGTTGGAGGCAACTCAGTGGAATGAGCAGTTCTTC
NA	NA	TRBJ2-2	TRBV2	CASSEKRMNTGELFF	TGTGCCAGCAGTGAGAAGCGGATGAACACCGGGGAGCTGTTTTTT
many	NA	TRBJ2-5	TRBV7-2	CASSLISGETQYF	TGTGCCAGCAGCTTAATCAGTGGGGAGACCCAGTACTTC
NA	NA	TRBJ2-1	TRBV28	CASSILRGASKQFF	TGTGCCAGCAGCATCCTCAGGGGGGCGAGCAAGCAGTTCTTC
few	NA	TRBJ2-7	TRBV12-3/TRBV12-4	CASSDDWASDEQYF	TGTGCCAGCAGCGACGACTGGGCTAGCGACGAGCAGTACTTC
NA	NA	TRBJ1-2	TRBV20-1	CSASGGQNYGYTF	TGCAGTGCTAGTGGGGGACAAAACTATGGCTACACCTTC
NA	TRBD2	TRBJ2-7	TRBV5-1	CASSLQTSGSSYEQYF	TGCGCCAGCAGCTTACAAACTAGCGGGAGCTCCTACGAGCAGTACTTC
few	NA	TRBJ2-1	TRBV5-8	CASSPNPTQSSYNEQFF	TGTGCCAGCAGCCCCAACCCAACACAGAGCTCCTACAATGAGCAGTTCTTC
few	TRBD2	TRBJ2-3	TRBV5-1	CASSPGLAGEGSDTQYF	TGCGCCAGCAGCCCCGGACTAGCGGGAGAGGGCTCAGATACGCAGTATTTT
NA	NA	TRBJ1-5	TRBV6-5	CASSYSIWSGQPQHF	TGTGCCAGCAGTTACTCCATTTGGTCGGGTCAGCCCCAGCATTTT
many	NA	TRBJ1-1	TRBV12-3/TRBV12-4	CASSFNWRITEAFF	TGTGCCAGCAGTTTTAATTGGCGGATCACTGAAGCTTTCTTT
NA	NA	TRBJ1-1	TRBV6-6	CATSVGQNTEAFF	TGTGCCACCTCGGTTGGACAGAACACTGAAGCTTTCTTT
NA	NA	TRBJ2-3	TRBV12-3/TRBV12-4	CASSQFEGHTQYF	TGTGCCAGCAGTCAATTCGAGGGGCATACGCAGTATTTT
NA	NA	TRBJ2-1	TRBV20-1	CSATDRRKVYNEQFF	TGCAGTGCTACAGACAGGAGAAAGGTATACAATGAGCAGTTCTTC
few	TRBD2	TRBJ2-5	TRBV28	CASSRLAGLETQYF	TGTGCCAGCAGCAGACTAGCGGGATTAGAGACCCAGTACTTC
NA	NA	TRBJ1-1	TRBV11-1	CASSLGGHAEAFF	TGTGCCAGCAGCTTAGGGGGCCATGCAGAAGCTTTCTTT
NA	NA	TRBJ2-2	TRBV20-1	CSAAERVNTGELFF	TGCAGTGCCGCGGAACGGGTGAACACCGGGGAGCTGTTTTTT
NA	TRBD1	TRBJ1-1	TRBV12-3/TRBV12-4	CASSEQTGPNTEAFF	TGTGCCAGCAGTGAACAGACAGGGCCGAACACTGAAGCTTTCTTT
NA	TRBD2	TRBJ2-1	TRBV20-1	CSAFRPGLAGNEQFF	TGCAGTGCTTTCCGGCCGGGACTAGCGGGAAATGAGCAGTTCTTC
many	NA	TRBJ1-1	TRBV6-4	CASSESRLNTEAFF	TGTGCCAGCAGTGAGAGTCGACTGAACACTGAAGCTTTCTTT
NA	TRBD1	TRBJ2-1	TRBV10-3	CAISPNHRDRGQDEQFF	TGTGCCATCAGTCCAAATCACCGGGACAGGGGGCAAGATGAGCAGTTCTTC
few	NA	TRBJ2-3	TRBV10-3	CAISGFSTDTQYF	TGTGCCATCAGTGGCTTTAGCACAGATACGCAGTATTTT
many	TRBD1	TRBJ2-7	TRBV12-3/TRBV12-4	CASSPSGTGLYF	TGTGCCAGCAGTCCTAGTGGGACAGGGCTATACTTC
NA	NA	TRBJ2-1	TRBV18	CASSPRGQEQFF	TGTGCCAGCTCACCAAGGGGCCAGGAGCAGTTCTTC
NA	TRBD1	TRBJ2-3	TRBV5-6	CASSQGQGIDTQYF	TGTGCCAGCAGCCAGGGACAGGGCATAGATACGCAGTATTTT
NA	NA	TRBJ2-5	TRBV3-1	CASSQGLGVVETQYF	TGTGCCAGCAGCCAGGGACTCGGGGTGGTCGAGACCCAGTACTTC
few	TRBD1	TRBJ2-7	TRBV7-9	CASSYGTAQPYEQYF	TGTGCCAGCAGCTACGGGACAGCTCAACCCTACGAGCAGTACTTC
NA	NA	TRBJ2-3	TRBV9	CASSVRGLGGTDTQYF	TGTGCCAGCAGCGTACGAGGGCTCGGGGGCACAGATACGCAGTATTTT
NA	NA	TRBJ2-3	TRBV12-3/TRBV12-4	CASSSGQNTDTQYF	TGTGCCAGCAGTTCCGGACAGAACACAGATACGCAGTATTTT
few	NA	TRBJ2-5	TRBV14	CASSQDATPLGTQYF	TGTGCCAGCAGCCAAGATGCTACACCCCTTGGGACCCAGTACTTC
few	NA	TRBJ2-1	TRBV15	CATSRDFVSSYNEQFF	TGTGCCACCAGCAGAGATTTTGTTAGCTCCTACAATGAGCAGTTCTTC
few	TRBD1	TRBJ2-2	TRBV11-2	CASSPYPGQGAPGELFF	TGTGCCAGCAGCCCCTACCCGGGACAGGGGGCGCCCGGGGAGCTGTTTTTT